The clone carrying this TCR beta chain came up many times. The target antigen is unknown. The data are from a study of regulatory T cells in long-lasting Graves disease. Overall study context: The antithyroid drugs taken by newly diagnosed Graves' patients had been used for under 3 months. Study-level findings and limits: Peripheral blood, not thyroid tissue, was the sole material studied.

Library construction for TCR beta used iRepertoire HTBI primers and Arm-PCR of CDR3 regions. TCRdb independently ran MiXCR on the multiplex PCR reads; one entry per CDR3 protein. The top ten clones hold approximately 15% of a sample with 350,000 to 450,000 distinct CDR3 sequences, 14% to 15% of them seen once. Germline values: CDR1 MDHEN, CDR2 SYDVKM. The CDR3 is 15 amino acids. The ends were cut back, 4 bases at V and 7 bases at J, with 20 bases in the middle. Time point in this sample: newly diagnosed GD, antithyroid drugs for less than 3 months. Generation of the TCR library employed RNA extracted from PBMCs. The sample was also reused in another study, on T cells in Graves' hyperthyroidism and ophthalmopathy. That work adds: A set of HTBI primers served as the primers for a first-round RT-PCR of the TCR CDR3. From stable hyperthyroidism, ophthalmopathy was separated by a 13 V-J model.

Sequencing used peripheral blood mononuclear cells (PBMCs), obtained at new diagnosis, from a patient treated with antithyroid drugs. The V and J genes are TRBV28 and TRBJ2-7, with D perhaps TRBD1 (6 bases). The sequence came from a woman in her thirties with Graves disease. The DNA of the CDR3 is TGTGCCAGCAGTTCCGGGACATGGTTCTACGGTGAGCAGTACTTC. It is translated as CASSSGTWFYGEQYF.